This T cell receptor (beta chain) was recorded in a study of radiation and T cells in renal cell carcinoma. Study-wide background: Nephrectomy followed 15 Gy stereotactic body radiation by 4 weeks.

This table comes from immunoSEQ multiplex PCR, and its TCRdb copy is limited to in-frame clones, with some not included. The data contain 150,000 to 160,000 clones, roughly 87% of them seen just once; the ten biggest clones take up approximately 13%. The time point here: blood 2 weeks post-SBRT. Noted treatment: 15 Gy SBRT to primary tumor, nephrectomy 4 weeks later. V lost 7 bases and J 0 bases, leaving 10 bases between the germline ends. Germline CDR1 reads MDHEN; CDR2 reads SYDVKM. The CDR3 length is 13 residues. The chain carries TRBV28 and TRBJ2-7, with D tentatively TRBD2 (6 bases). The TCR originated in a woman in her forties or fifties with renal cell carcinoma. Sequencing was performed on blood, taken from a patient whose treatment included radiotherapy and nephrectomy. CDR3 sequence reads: CASTETSSYEQYF. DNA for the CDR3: TGTGCCAGCACCGAGACTAGCTCCTACGAGCAGTACTTC.